What follows are 12 T cell receptor beta chains derived from one specimen sequenced in a study of neurological immune-mediated disorders (dated by TCRdb to the late 2010s). Library prep was done by 5' RACE. Sequencing took place on an Illumina HiSeq 2500. TCRdb reworked the public reads: Q25 trimming with fastp, MiXCR clone assembly, productive beta chains retained. Each entry is one CDR3 protein sequence, shown with its most common DNA and genes. The sample records about 120,000 distinct CDR3 sequences, around 3% of which are singletons. The ten largest clones take up around 1.4% of the sample. The specimen sequenced was PBMCs. The receptors originated from a woman between 25 and 40 years old with multiple sclerosis.

The rearrangement joins TRBV20-1 to TRBJ1-3; D possibly corresponds to TRBD1 (5 bases). Trimming cost V 4 bases and J 3 bases, with 19 bases left between them. The CDR3 is made up of 16 amino acids. Germline CDR1 is DFQATT and CDR2 is SNEGSKA (reference sequence). The CDR3 DNA is TGCAGTGCTACCCCAGCGGGGAGGGGTGTTGGAAACACCATATATTTT. The encoded protein is CSATPAGRGVGNTIYF.

This clonotype was found many times. The genes are TRBV10-3 and TRBJ2-1; 9 bases align to TRBD2. This CDR3 has 16 amino acids. J lost 8 bases, V lost 0 bases, and 8 bases had no gene match. The germline V gene encodes CDR1 ENHRY and CDR2 SYGVKD. In DNA, the CDR3 is TGTGCCATCAGTGAGTCCGGTAGCGGGAGTACCGATGAGCAGTTCTTC. Amino acids: CAISESGSGSTDEQFF.

This clonotype was seen repeatedly, ten times or more. The V and J genes are TRBV12-3 or TRBV12-4 and TRBJ2-1; D unresolved. This CDR3 comprises 13 residues. V lost 1 base to trimming and J lost 10 bases, with 11 bases between them. CDR3 amino acids: CASSLEVAREQFF. The CDR3 nucleotides are TGTGCCAGCAGTTTAGAGGTAGCACGGGAGCAGTTCTTC.

This clonotype was recorded many times. The J gene is TRBJ2-1, the V gene TRBV5-1; D is perhaps TRBD2 (5 bases). CDR1 and CDR2 (germline): SGHRS, YFSETQ. V was clipped by 2 bases and J by 6 bases, with 9 bases between them. The CDR3 contains 13 residues. In DNA form, the CDR3 reads TGCGCCAGCAGCTTTGAGGGAGCCAATGAGCAGTTCTTC. Its translation: CASSFEGANEQFF.

Ten or more counts support this clonotype. The V call is TRBV20-1, the J call TRBJ2-2; the match to TRBD2 covers 10 bases. Germline trimming cut 3 bases from V and 5 bases from J; bases unmatched to any gene: 3. CDR3 size: 14 residues. Germline-derived CDR1 and CDR2 are DFQATT and SNEGSKA (reference sequence). The DNA for the CDR3 is TGCAGTGCTAGGATGACTAGCGGGACCGGGGAGCTGTTTTTT. Protein product: CSARMTSGTGELFF.

There are many counts of this clonotype. The V call is TRBV5-1, the J call TRBJ1-1; D is unresolved. CDR3 size: 16 residues. Looked up from germline, CDR1 is SGHRS and CDR2 is YFSETQ. Trimming left V 0 bases short and J 0 bases short, with 12 bases between. The CDR3, as DNA: TGCGCCAGCAGCTTGGCCATAGGGTCGATGAACACTGAAGCTTTCTTT. Residues: CASSLAIGSMNTEAFF.

This clonotype was seen many times. This chain links TRBV20-1 with TRBJ2-3; TRBD2 agrees at 10 bases. The germline CDR1 and CDR2 sequences are DFQATT and SNEGSKA (reference sequence). The CDR3 is 16 amino acids. V lost 5 bases and J lost 4; bases outside the gene matches: 12. The CDR3 region has the DNA TGCAGTGCTTCTTTAGGGGTAGCGGGGGGAGCAGATACGCAGTATTTT. It specifies CSASLGVAGGADTQYF.

This clonotype was found many times. V is TRBV3-1 and J is TRBJ1-1, with D hard to call. CDR1 is LGHDT, CDR2 YNNKEL, per germline (reference sequence). Trimming removed 0 bases from V and 0 bases from J, with 8 bases in between. The CDR3 covers 15 residues. CDR3 in amino acids: CASSQDLALNTEAFF. The CDR3, as DNA: TGTGCCAGCAGCCAAGATTTGGCCCTGAACACTGAAGCTTTCTTT. Full variable domain (outside the CDR3, taken from reference TRBV3-1 and TRBJ1-1): DTAVSQTPKYLVTQMGNDKSIKCEQNLGHDTMYWYKQDSKKFLKIMFSYNNKELIINETVPNRFSPKSPDKAHLNLHINSLELGDSAVYFCASSQDLALNTEAFFGQGTRLTVV.

This clonotype was detected many times. J is TRBJ2-7 and V is TRBV5-1, with D tentatively TRBD2 (5 bases). Looked up from germline, CDR1 is SGHRS and CDR2 is YFSETQ. The CDR3 totals 14 residues. Trimming took off 4 bases at V and 2 bases at J, with 13 bases between the two ends. CDR3 residues: CASSIQRSTYEQYF. The CDR3 DNA reads as TGCGCCAGCAGCATTCAGCGGAGCACCTACGAGCAGTACTTC.

In regard to this clonotype: This may stem from a read error, because a much larger clone lies one nucleotide away. The V call is TRBV7-2, the J call TRBJ2-3, with D possibly matching TRBD2 (5 bases). CDR3 length: 12 residues. The germline V and J ends were trimmed by 8 bases and 0 bases, with 6 bases remaining between them. Germline V gives CDR1 SGHTA, CDR2 FQGNSA. The CDR3 nucleotides are TGTGCCAGCGGGGAGAGCACAGATACGCAGTATTTT. This codes for CASGESTDTQYF. The full variable domain, in which reference TRBV7-2 and TRBJ2-3 provide the parts outside the CDR3, is GAGVSQSPSNKVTEKGKDVELRCDPISGHTALYWYRQSLGQGLEFLIYFQGNSAPDKSGLPSDRFSAERTGGSVSTLTIQRTQQEDSAVYLCASGESTDTQYFGPGTRLTVL.

This clonotype was observed at least ten times. The CDR3 DNA reads TGTGCCATCAGTGAGTTGGCGGTAGCTATGAACACTGAAGCTTTCTTT. Its protein is CAISELAVAMNTEAFF. The V gene is TRBV10-3, the J gene TRBJ1-1; D call uncertain. CDR1 is ENHRY, CDR2 SYGVKD, per germline. With 1 base removed from V and 0 bases from J, the gap between germline ends came to 12 bases. The CDR3 has 16 amino acids.

This clonotype appeared many times. The CDR3 DNA sequence: TGCAGTGCACGGACTAGCGGGAACTACGAGCAGTACTTC. Protein sequence: CSARTSGNYEQYF. The V gene is TRBV20-1, the J gene TRBJ2-7; 12 nucleotides align to TRBD2. Germline V gene lookup returns CDR1 DFQATT and CDR2 SNEGSKA (reference sequence). V shed 6 bases, J shed 3 bases, and the junction held 3 bases outside the gene matches. The CDR3 length is 13 residues.